This TCR beta chain originates from a study of T cell repertoires in aging, cancer and after chemotherapy. Amplification of TCR beta used genomic DNA extracted from peripheral blood. TRB rearrangements spanning V, D and J were amplified using mixed TRB-A/B primers. TCRdb ran MiXCR on the multiplex PCR reads and lists one entry per CDR3 protein. This table has roughly 18,000 distinct CDR3 sequences, over 35% appearing once. The sample taken for sequencing was blood. The TCR was taken from a human donor with a solid tumor.

The CDR3 DNA is TGTGCCAGCAGTTTAAGAGGGCATGAAGCTTTCTTT. Residues: CASSLRGHEAFF. The gene calls are TRBV27 and TRBJ1-1; D call uncertain. This CDR3 has 12 amino acids. Germline CDR1 and CDR2: MNHEY and SMNVEV (reference sequence). Trimming removed 2 bases at V and 7 bases at J, with 8 bases between.